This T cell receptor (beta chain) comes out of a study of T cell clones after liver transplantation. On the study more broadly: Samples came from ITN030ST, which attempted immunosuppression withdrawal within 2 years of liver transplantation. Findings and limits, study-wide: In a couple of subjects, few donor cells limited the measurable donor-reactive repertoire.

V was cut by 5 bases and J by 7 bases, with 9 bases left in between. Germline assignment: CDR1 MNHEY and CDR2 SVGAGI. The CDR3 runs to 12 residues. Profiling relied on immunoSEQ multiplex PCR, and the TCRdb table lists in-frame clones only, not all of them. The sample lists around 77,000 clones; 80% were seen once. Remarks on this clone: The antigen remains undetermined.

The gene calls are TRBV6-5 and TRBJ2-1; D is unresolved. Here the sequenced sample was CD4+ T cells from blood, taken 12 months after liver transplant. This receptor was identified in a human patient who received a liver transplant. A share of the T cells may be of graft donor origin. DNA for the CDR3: TGTGCCAGCAGTCGTAGCTGGAATGAGCAGTTCTTC. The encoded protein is CASSRSWNEQFF.